What follows are 2 T cell receptor beta chains derived from one specimen sequenced in a study of blood T cell repertoires in COVID-19. The data were produced by immunoSEQ multiplex PCR, yet TCRdb's version contains in-frame clones alone and is incomplete. The top ten hold around a tenth of the sample, which has 150,000 to 180,000 clones, about 79% seen once. The sequenced sample consisted of peripheral blood. The source of these receptors is a woman aged 45-59 years with acute or convalescent COVID-19.

The rearrangement joins TRBV29-1 to TRBJ2-3; no firm D call. V lost 1 base and J lost 0, with 2 bases in between. The V gene's germline CDR1 is SQVTM and CDR2 ANQGSEA. The CDR3 spans 12 residues. The CDR3: CSVEASTDTQYF. The CDR3 DNA is TGCAGCGTTGAAGCAAGCACAGATACGCAGTATTTT.

The chain uses TRBV5-5 and TRBJ2-7; 8 nucleotides agree with TRBD2. The CDR3 loop spans 14 amino acids. V was pared by 4 bases and J by 3 bases, with 6 bases of the junction left unmatched. Germline V lookup: CDR1 SGHKS, CDR2 YYEKEE (reference sequence). DNA of the CDR3: TGTGCCAGCAGCGCCCGGGGGGGCGACTACGAGCAGTACTTC. This codes for CASSARGGDYEQYF.